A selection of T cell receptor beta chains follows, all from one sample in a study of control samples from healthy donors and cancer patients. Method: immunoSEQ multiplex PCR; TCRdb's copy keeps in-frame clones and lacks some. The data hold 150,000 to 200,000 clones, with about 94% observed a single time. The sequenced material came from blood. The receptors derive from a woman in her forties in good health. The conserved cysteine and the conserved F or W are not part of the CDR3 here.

CDR3: ASDPSRGGQETQY
J: TRBJ2-5
V: TRBV4-2

CDR3: ASGDRANIQY
J: TRBJ2-4
V: TRBV12-5

CDR3: ASSPREGNQPQH
J: TRBJ1-5
V: TRBV4-1

CDR3: ASSQEPQGNYEQY
J: TRBJ2-7
V: TRBV4-1

CDR3: ASSLVPGDHSNQPQH
J: TRBJ1-5
V: TRBV7-8

CDR3: ASSQEDRIYNEQF
J: TRBJ2-1
V: TRBV4-3

CDR3: ASSQAQAVNTIY
J: TRBJ1-3
V: TRBV3-1/TRBV3-2

CDR3: AWSTNLGGYGYT
J: TRBJ1-2
V: TRBV30

CDR3: ATSRAGSNTEAF
J: TRBJ1-1
V: TRBV15

CDR3: ASSQVGLAGAETQY
J: TRBJ2-5
V: TRBV4-1

CDR3: ASSDRINTEAF
J: TRBJ1-1
V: TRBV6-4

CDR3: ASSPSYEQY
J: TRBJ2-7
V: TRBV3-1/TRBV3-2

CDR3: AIRGDRGSDSPLH
J: TRBJ1-6
V: TRBV10-3

CDR3: ARPARGRKVNSPLH
J: TRBJ1-6
V: TRBV4-1

CDR3: ASSVQGVPQETQY
J: TRBJ2-5
V: TRBV9

CDR3: ASSVFGTSTDTQY
J: TRBJ2-3
V: TRBV9

CDR3: ASSQRGRTGYADEQY
J: TRBJ2-7
V: TRBV3-1/TRBV3-2

CDR3: ATSDPRVPGETQY
J: TRBJ2-5
V: TRBV24-1

CDR3: ASSFDRGNQPQH
J: TRBJ1-5
V: TRBV6-5

CDR3: ASSYSQGAHGYT
J: TRBJ1-2
V: TRBV6-5

CDR3: ASSSLSGRPNNEQF
J: TRBJ2-1
V: TRBV5-1

CDR3: ASSLDGVMNTEAF
J: TRBJ1-1
V: TRBV7-9

CDR3: ASSPPDRGYGYT
J: TRBJ1-2
V: TRBV9

CDR3: ASSLGTPAGGSNEQF
J: TRBJ2-1
V: TRBV11-2

CDR3: SASVLRGNYGYT
J: TRBJ1-2
V: TRBV20-1

CDR3: ASAISEGNQPQH
J: TRBJ1-5
V: TRBV5-1